This T cell receptor (beta chain) was recovered during a study of post-analysis software for immune sequencing data. About the study: Secondary progressive, relapsing-remitting and progressive-relapsing multiple sclerosis were among the included disease courses.

Carried by the TCR beta cDNA libraries were unique molecular identifiers. TCRdb re-called the PCR reads through MiXCR, storing one row per CDR3 protein. This sample has hundreds of thousands of distinct CDR3 sequences, with roughly 27% found just once. V was trimmed by 3 bases and J by 4 bases, leaving 15 bases between them. This CDR3 has 16 residues. Looked up from germline, CDR1 is KGHDR and CDR2 is SFDVKD. The study's findings and limits: People with multiple sclerosis had a significantly lower normalized Chao1 diversity than controls did. Patients showed TRBV5-6, TRBV5-1 and TRBV20-1 among 4 or 5 TRBV segments more frequent than in controls. The authors found that F measure strongly co-clustered same-batch samples.

This clonotype came up a few times. No antigen is known for it. V usage is TRBV24-1 and J usage is TRBJ2-1, with D uncertain. This receptor was taken from a girl between 5 and 17 years old with multiple sclerosis. The sequencing input was blood. The CDR3: CATSDPGPLGYNEQFF. The CDR3 region has the DNA TGTGCCACCAGTGATCCTGGGCCATTAGGGTACAATGAGCAGTTCTTC.